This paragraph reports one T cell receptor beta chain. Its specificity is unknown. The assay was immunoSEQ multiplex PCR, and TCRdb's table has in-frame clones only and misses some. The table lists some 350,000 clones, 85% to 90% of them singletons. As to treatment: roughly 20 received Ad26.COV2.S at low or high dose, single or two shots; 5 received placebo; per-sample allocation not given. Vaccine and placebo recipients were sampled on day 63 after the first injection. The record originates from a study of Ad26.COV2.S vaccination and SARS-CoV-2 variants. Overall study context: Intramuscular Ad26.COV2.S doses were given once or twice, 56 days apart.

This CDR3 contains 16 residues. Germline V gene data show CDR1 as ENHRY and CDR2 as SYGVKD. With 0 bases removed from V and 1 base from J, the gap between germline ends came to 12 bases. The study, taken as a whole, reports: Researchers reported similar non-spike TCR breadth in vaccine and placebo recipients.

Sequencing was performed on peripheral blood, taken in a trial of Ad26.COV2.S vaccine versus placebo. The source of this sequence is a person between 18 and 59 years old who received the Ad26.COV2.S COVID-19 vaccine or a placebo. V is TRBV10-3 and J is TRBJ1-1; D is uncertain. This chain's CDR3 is CAISESGGPGNTEAFF. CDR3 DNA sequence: TGTGCCATCAGTGAGTCCGGTGGACCCGGGAACACTGAAGCTTTCTTT.